A single sample gave rise to the 20 T cell receptor beta chains below, sequenced in a study of CD8+ T cells in alopecia areata. Extraction and reverse transcription of RNA yielded cDNA as the sequencing template. Some clones are missing from TCRdb's copy, which holds only in-frame ones; the method was immunoSEQ multiplex PCR. The sample yields roughly 120,000 clones, 58% seen once. Treatment here: oral pan-JAK inhibitor, 5-10 mg twice daily. Here the sequenced sample was CD8+ T cells sorted from blood, taken at week 4, from a patient treated with tofacitinib. Every receptor here comes from a human donor with alopecia areata.

V and J are TRBV10-3 and TRBJ2-5; D possibly uses TRBD1 or TRBD2 (5 bases each). The ends were cut back, 3 bases at V and 4 bases at J, with 9 bases in the middle. CDR3 length: 13 amino acids. CDR1 and CDR2 (germline): ENHRY, SYGVKD. The CDR3 loop is CAISDRGPETQYF. CDR3 coding DNA: TGTGCCATCAGTGATCGGGGCCCAGAGACCCAGTACTTC.

The chain recombines TRBV5-1 with TRBJ2-3, with 9 bases that match TRBD1. V shed 2 bases and J 0 bases; nucleotides not matched to a gene: 7. Germline-derived CDR1 and CDR2 are SGHRS and YFSETQ. The CDR3 consists of 17 residues. CDR3 amino acids: CASSFAGTGISTDTQYF. CDR3 nucleotide sequence: TGCGCCAGCAGCTTCGCTGGGACAGGGATTAGCACAGATACGCAGTATTTT.

Only a few counts were recorded for this clone. This chain connects TRBV11-2 to TRBJ2-3; no clear D gene. V lost 1 base and J lost 2, with 7 bases in between. The V gene's germline CDR1 is SGHAT and CDR2 FQNNGV. The CDR3 totals 14 residues. The CDR3 region has the DNA TGTGCCAGCAGCTTAGGCCGGATCACAGATACGCAGTATTTT. Protein: CASSLGRITDTQYF.

As to this clone: The junction differs from germline at one of its ends, possibly a read error. CDR3 nucleotide sequence: TGTGCCAGCACCTTATTGGGGAACTCCTACAATGAGCAGTTCTTC. Protein product: CASTLLGNSYNEQFF. The V and J genes are TRBV7-8 and TRBJ2-1; D unclear. Germline CDR1 and CDR2: SGHVS and FQNEAQ. The CDR3 is made up of 15 amino acids.

The rearrangement links TRBV23-1 to TRBJ1-1; no reliable D call. TRBV23-1 is recorded as an ORF, its role being uncertain. The CDR3 loop spans 13 amino acids. Between the trimmed V and J ends, which lost 6 bases and 3 bases, there was a span of 11 bases. CDR3 coding DNA: TGCGCCAGCAGCGTAGACCGTGACACTGAAGCTTTCTTT. This codes for CASSVDRDTEAFF.

This clone has just one count. CDR3 DNA: TGTGCCTGGAGTCTTTCGGCAGGGGGCTACGAGCAGTACTTC. Residues: CAWSLSAGGYEQYF. J is TRBJ2-7 and V is TRBV30, with 7 bases aligning to TRBD1. With 2 bases clipped from V and 3 bases from J, the junction kept 7 bases outside the gene matches. Germline-derived CDR1 and CDR2 are GTSNPN and SVGIG (reference sequence). This CDR3 spans 14 amino acids.

The chain recombines TRBV4-1 with TRBJ2-5; TRBD1 aligns across 8 bases. Trimming cost V 6 bases and J 5 bases; bases outside gene matches: 11. This CDR3 contains 15 residues. Germline V CDR1 and CDR2: MGHRA, YSYEKL. In DNA, the CDR3 is TGCGCCAGCAGTGGCGGTGACAGGGGAGTTGAGACCCAGTACTTC. It translates to CASSGGDRGVETQYF.

The J gene is TRBJ1-2, the V gene TRBV30, with 7 bases identical to TRBD1. Per the germline V gene, CDR1 is GTSNPN and CDR2 is SVGIG (reference sequence). With V trimmed by 3 bases and J by 2 bases, 6 bases remained unmatched. The CDR3 has 14 residues. CDR3 in amino acids: CAWSSGQLNYGYTF. For the CDR3, the DNA is TGTGCCTGGAGCTCGGGACAGTTGAACTATGGCTACACCTTC.

The chain combines TRBV13 with TRBJ2-5; D tentatively reads TRBD1 or TRBD2 (5 bases each). The CDR3 runs 17 residues. Germline V gene lookup returns CDR1 PRHDT and CDR2 FYEKMQ (reference sequence). V lost 3 bases, J lost 1 base, and 18 bases lay in between. The CDR3 sequence: CASSLGVQGKGQETQYF. DNA of the CDR3: TGTGCCAGCAGCTTGGGAGTCCAGGGTAAGGGCCAAGAGACCCAGTACTTC.

The J gene is TRBJ2-7, the V gene TRBV29-1; D not certain. Per germline, CDR1 SQVTM and CDR2 ANQGSEA. V lost 3 bases, J lost 2 bases, and 11 bases lay in between. The CDR3 sequence is 13 residues long. CDR3 coding DNA: TGCAGCGTTGAGAGGCAGGAAACCTACGAGCAGTACTTC. Translation gives CSVERQETYEQYF.

This clone has only a few counts. The rearrangement joins TRBV29-1 to TRBJ2-3; no definite D call. This CDR3 contains 13 residues. Per the germline V gene, CDR1 is SQVTM and CDR2 is ANQGSEA. With 4 bases removed from V and 5 bases from J, the gap between germline ends came to 13 bases. CDR3 protein: CSVVAPPRDTQYF. CDR3 nucleotide sequence: TGCAGCGTTGTTGCTCCTCCGAGAGATACGCAGTATTTT.

The gene calls are TRBV19 and TRBJ1-1; D may be TRBD1 (5 bases). The V gene lost 10 bases and the J gene lost 4 bases, with 19 bases spanning the gap. Germline V gene sequence: CDR1 LNHDA, CDR2 SQIVND (reference sequence). The CDR3 runs to 14 residues. The CDR3 sequence: CATCYTFGGTEAFF. DNA for the CDR3: TGTGCCACATGCTATACCTTCGGGGGCACTGAAGCTTTCTTT.

The rearrangement joins TRBV21-1 to TRBJ2-7; the D call in the table, TRBD1, was not verified against the DNA. TRBV21-1 is a pseudogene segment. The CDR3 is 15 residues long. The CDR3 region is CASSPRGSGAYEQYF. DNA of the CDR3: TGTGCCAGCAGCCCACGCGGCAGTGGGGCATACGAGCAGTACTTC.

The gene calls are TRBV9 and TRBJ2-1; TRBD2 agrees at 8 bases. The CDR3 totals 16 residues. Germline lookup yields CDR1 SGDLS and CDR2 YYNGEE. V shed 3 bases, J shed 8 bases, and the junction held 13 bases outside the gene matches. The CDR3 nucleotides read TGTGCCAGCAGCGGGGCTAGCGGGCTTTCTAGGGATGAGCAGTTCTTC. It specifies CASSGASGLSRDEQFF.

This clone has more than one count but fewer than ten. The chain has TRBV10-3 and TRBJ2-3; TRBD1 is a possible D gene (7 bases). CDR3 length equals 15 residues. CDR1 and CDR2 (germline): ENHRY, SYGVKD. Trimming took off 4 bases at V and 4 bases at J, with 15 bases between the two ends. CDR3 sequence (DNA): TGTGCCATCAGTGGGGAGGAGACAGGGCCAGATACGCAGTATTTT. Translating it yields CAISGEETGPDTQYF.

This clone was seen a handful of times. The V and J genes are TRBV30 and TRBJ2-7; 7 bases are a match to TRBD1. The germline gives CDR1 GTSNPN, CDR2 SVGIG (reference sequence). After removal of 3 bases from V and 3 bases from J, the junction contained 14 bases not matched to a gene. This CDR3 comprises 16 residues. CDR3: CAWREALGQNHYEQYF. CDR3 bases: TGTGCCTGGAGAGAGGCCCTGGGACAGAACCACTACGAGCAGTACTTC.

J is TRBJ2-5 and V is TRBV4-1; D perhaps matches TRBD1 (5 bases). V lost 1 base and J 2 bases, leaving 5 bases between the germline ends. Germline-derived CDR1 and CDR2 are MGHRA and YSYEKL. The CDR3 loop spans 13 amino acids. As DNA, the CDR3 is TGCGCCAGCAGCCAAGGACAGCAAGAGACCCAGTACTTC. Translating it yields CASSQGQQETQYF.

The chain couples TRBV30 to TRBJ2-1; D ambiguous. With 4 bases removed from V and 3 bases from J, the gap between germline ends came to 16 bases. Germline CDR1 reads GTSNPN; CDR2 reads SVGIG (reference sequence). The CDR3 is 15 amino acids. CDR3 in DNA: TGTGCCTGGAACAGCGCTTGGCAGGACTACAATGAGCAGTTCTTC. Its protein product is CAWNSAWQDYNEQFF.

This clone was seen more than once but under ten times. The CDR3 region is CASRQLTGGFGYEQYF. CDR3 nucleotide sequence: TGTGCCAGCAGACAACTTACAGGGGGCTTTGGCTACGAGCAGTACTTC. The chain combines TRBV27 with TRBJ2-7, with 9 bases matching TRBD1. J gave up 3 bases and V 6 bases, and 12 bases lay outside the gene matches. There are 16 residues in the CDR3. The V gene's germline CDR1 is MNHEY and CDR2 SMNVEV (reference sequence).

This clone turned up a few times. The chain links TRBV27 to TRBJ1-2; 7 positions agree with TRBD1. After removal of 5 bases from V and 4 bases from J, the junction contained 4 bases not matched to a gene. The CDR3 extends over 13 amino acids. Germline V gene sequence: CDR1 MNHEY, CDR2 SMNVEV (reference sequence). The CDR3 here is CASSPQGIYGYTF. The CDR3, as DNA: TGTGCCAGCAGTCCACAGGGGATCTATGGCTACACCTTC.